This T cell receptor beta chain was recorded in a study of blood T cells in healthy people across ages. Remarks on this clonotype: What it recognizes is unknown.

For every donor, a draw yielded about 9.7 milliliters of peripheral blood. V was clipped by 2 bases and J by 10 bases; unmatched bases: 9. CDR3 size: 15 residues. Germline-derived CDR1 and CDR2 are LGHDT and YNNKEL (reference sequence). Study results and limitations: Compared with aged donors, long-lived donors showed fewer expanded clones, suggesting selection.

Sample-barcoded 5' priming and a J-beta primer mix drove a second PCR of about 6 to 12 cycles. Each CDR3 protein is one row after TCRdb ran MiXCR on the 5' RACE reads. The sample yields about 900,000 distinct CDR3 sequences, 60% to 80% seen once. The sequenced sample was blood. The clonotype comes from a man aged 30 to 45 in good health. The chain joins TRBV3-1 to TRBJ2-7; TRBD2 agrees at 12 bases. The CDR3 DNA reads as TGTGCCAGCAGCCAACCCCTAGCGGGGGGGAGGTCCCAGTACTTC. This encodes CASSQPLAGGRSQYF.